These 15 T cell receptor beta chains originate from one sample sequenced in a study of blood T cell repertoires in COVID-19. Only in-frame clones appear in the TCRdb table, and some are missing; sequencing was by immunoSEQ multiplex PCR. Of approximately 260,000 clones listed, approximately 83% are singletons. The sequencing input was peripheral blood. These TCRs come from a woman over 75 with acute or convalescent COVID-19.

The genes are TRBV6-6 and TRBJ2-1; perhaps TRBD1 as D (6 bases). This CDR3 spans 14 amino acids. Germline V gene data show CDR1 as MNHNY and CDR2 as SVGAGI (reference sequence). Trimming stripped 6 bases from V and 5 bases from J, with 14 bases between. The CDR3 bases are TGTGCCAGCAGGCCCGGGACATGGAACAATGAGCAGTTCTTC. Translation gives CASRPGTWNNEQFF.

The J gene is TRBJ2-4, the V gene TRBV9; 9 nucleotides agree with TRBD2. V dropped 0 bases and J dropped 9; count of bases not matched to a gene: 10. The CDR3 runs to 16 residues. From germline, CDR1 is SGDLS and CDR2 YYNGEE. For the CDR3, the DNA is TGTGCCAGCAGCGTAGGCCTAGCGGGGCCCACGGGCATTCAGTACTTC. It encodes CASSVGLAGPTGIQYF.

V usage is TRBV6-5 and J usage is TRBJ1-2, with 7 bases that match TRBD1. With V trimmed by 8 bases and J by 10 bases, 19 bases remained unmatched. Germline CDR1 is MNHEY and CDR2 is SVGAGI. The CDR3 runs 15 residues. CDR3 sequence (DNA): TGTGCCAGCTTCCCGGGACAGCTTATGGGGGAAAACTACACCTTC. This encodes CASFPGQLMGENYTF.

The V and J genes are TRBV10-3 and TRBJ1-2; D is possibly TRBD1 (6 bases). V was trimmed by 4 bases and J by 8 bases, leaving 14 bases between them. Germline CDR1 reads ENHRY; CDR2 reads SYGVKD. The CDR3 contains 13 residues. The CDR3 here is CAISASSGEGYTF. CDR3 nucleotides: TGTGCCATCAGTGCCAGCTCAGGGGAAGGCTACACCTTC.

This clone appeared once. The V gene is TRBV3-1 (or the pseudogene TRBV3-2), the J gene TRBJ2-7, with TRBD2 matching 8 bases. V was clipped by 0 bases and J by 9 bases; unmatched bases: 13. This CDR3 has 16 amino acids. Germline values: CDR1 LGHDT, CDR2 YNNKEL (reference sequence). The DNA of the CDR3 is TGTGCCAGCAGCCAAGAGTGGGCGGGGGGATCACTTGGGCAGTACTTC. Protein product: CASSQEWAGGSLGQYF.

This clone has only one observation. The chain uses TRBV4-2 and TRBJ2-7, with D possibly matching TRBD1 (5 bases). This CDR3 comprises 13 residues. CDR1 and CDR2 from the germline V gene are LGHNA and YNFKEQ. V shed 1 base and J shed 3 bases, with 7 bases lying between them. The CDR3 region has the DNA TGTGCCAGCAGCCAAGGACAGTACTACGAGCAGTACTTC. This translates into CASSQGQYYEQYF.

CDR3 region: CASSSGRGYYEQYF. The CDR3 bases are TGTGCCAGCAGCTCCGGTCGGGGATACTACGAGCAGTACTTC. The chain links TRBV5-6 to TRBJ2-7; perhaps TRBD2 as D (5 bases). Germline-derived CDR1 and CDR2 are SGHDT and YYEEEE. V was shortened by 3 bases and J by 3 bases, with 13 bases between the two germline ends. The CDR3 runs to 14 residues. Complete variable domain (other parts from reference TRBV5-6 and TRBJ2-7): DAGVTQSPTHLIKTRGQQVTLRCSPKSGHDTVSWYQQALGQGPQFIFQYYEEEERQRGNFPDRFSGHQFPNYSSELNVNALLLGDSALYLCASSSGRGYYEQYFGPGTRLTVT.

This rearrangement joins TRBV18 to TRBJ2-5; TRBD1 agrees at 12 bases. This CDR3 spans 17 amino acids. Germline CDR1 reads KGHSH; CDR2 reads LQKENI. J was trimmed by 4 bases and V by 3 bases; bases with no gene match: 9. CDR3 in DNA: TGTGCCAGCTCACCCCCACAGGGGACAGGGGGCGGAGAGACCCAGTACTTC. Protein product: CASSPPQGTGGGETQYF.

This clone was recorded only once. V usage is TRBV7-8 and J usage is TRBJ2-3, with D perhaps matching TRBD2 (6 bases). CDR3 length equals 15 residues. Trimming stripped 0 bases from V and 4 bases from J, with 11 bases between. Germline CDR1 SGHVS, CDR2 FQNEAQ. Written as DNA, the CDR3 is TGTGCCAGCAGCTTAGCGCTGGGGGGTTCAGATACGCAGTATTTT. It specifies CASSLALGGSDTQYF.

This clone was seen once. The CDR3 DNA reads TGCGCCAGCAGGCCCTCTACAGGGACCCTCAATCAGCCCCAGCATTTT. It codes for CASRPSTGTLNQPQHF. The chain joins TRBV23-1 to TRBJ1-5; weak D call: TRBD1 (6 bases). TRBV23-1 is an ORF for which the function is uncertain. The CDR3 loop spans 16 amino acids. Trimming stripped 6 bases from V and 3 bases from J, with 18 bases between.

This chain connects TRBV19 to TRBJ1-2; D is uncertain. Trimming left V 8 bases short and J 4 bases short, with 23 bases between. This CDR3 spans 16 amino acids. From germline, CDR1 is LNHDA and CDR2 SQIVND (reference sequence). The CDR3 here is CASEIVVNGGGYGYTF. Written as DNA, the CDR3 is TGTGCCAGTGAAATCGTTGTCAACGGCGGCGGCTATGGCTACACCTTC.

The rearrangement joins TRBV3-1 (or the pseudogene TRBV3-2) to TRBJ2-7, with D tentatively TRBD1 (6 bases). The CDR3 runs 15 residues. Deletions cut 5 bases from V and 7 bases from J, with 21 bases between. Germline CDR1 and CDR2: LGHDT and YNNKEL (reference sequence). This CDR3 is CASSAADSRAREQYF. CDR3 nucleotides: TGTGCCAGCAGCGCAGCGGACAGTCGTGCGCGGGAGCAGTACTTC.

This chain uses TRBV5-6 with TRBJ2-2; possible D gene TRBD1, 7 bases. This CDR3 spans 16 amino acids. The germline V and J ends were trimmed by 0 bases and 3 bases, with 12 bases remaining between them. Germline assignment: CDR1 SGHDT and CDR2 YYEEEE. The CDR3 here is CASSLVTGRYTGELFF. The CDR3, as DNA: TGTGCCAGCAGCTTGGTGACAGGGAGGTACACCGGGGAGCTGTTTTTT.

Comment on this clone: Other nucleotide sequences in the sample specify the same CDR3. This chain joins TRBV7-9 and TRBJ1-3; 8 nucleotides align to TRBD1. The V segment lost 5 bases and the J segment 4 bases; nucleotides outside the gene matches: 4. The CDR3 runs 14 residues. Germline CDR1 reads SEHNR; CDR2 reads FQNEAQ (reference sequence). The CDR3 protein is CASSPTGAGNTIYF. For the CDR3, the DNA is TGTGCCAGCAGCCCGACAGGGGCGGGAAACACCATATATTTT.

The chain combines TRBV5-6 with TRBJ2-7; a weak D match, TRBD1 (6 bases). Trimming removed 4 bases from V and 3 bases from J, with 17 bases in between. Looked up from germline, CDR1 is SGHDT and CDR2 is YYEEEE. The CDR3 is 15 residues long. The CDR3 loop is CASSLVGQSHYEQYF. Written as DNA, the CDR3 is TGTGCCAGCAGCCTAGTGGGACAATCCCACTACGAGCAGTACTTC.